This T cell receptor beta chain was recorded in a study of T cells in Graves' hyperthyroidism and ophthalmopathy. Using RNA transcripts as the source, TCR beta CDR3 regions were amplified. Carried out on the TCR CDR3, a first-round RT-PCR used the HTBI primer set. In TCRdb, the multiplex PCR reads were re-called with MiXCR into one record per CDR3 protein. The table lists 620,000 or so distinct CDR3 sequences, roughly 15% of them singletons. PBMCs were sourced from less than 13 ml fresh peripheral blood. Study-level findings and limits: Blood also contained most expanded thyroid clonotypes above 0.001. A 13 V-J model separated ophthalmopathy from stable hyperthyroidism. The model predicted ophthalmopathy a median around six months before onset.

The CDR3 consists of 15 residues. CDR1 SEHNR and CDR2 FQNEAQ come from the germline V gene (reference sequence). V gave up 3 bases and J gave up 0 bases, with 11 bases separating them. This clonotype was observed at least ten times. Antigen: not known. The chain carries TRBV7-9 and TRBJ1-1; D remains unclear. Material for sequencing was blood. The sequence was collected from a woman aged 45 to 65 with Graves' ophthalmopathy. CDR3 protein: CASSFGRSMNTEAFF. Here the CDR3 DNA reads TGTGCCAGCAGCTTCGGACGGTCCATGAACACTGAAGCTTTCTTT.